The TCR beta chain described here comes from a study of regulatory T cells in long-lasting Graves disease. Findings and caveats of the study: Persistent Graves' patients showed reduced TCR diversity versus newly diagnosed patients. Persistent disease was associated with favored TRBV28 usage and with favored use of TRBJ1-2 and TRBJ2-5.

This clonotype was counted ten times or more. What it recognizes is unknown. iRepertoire HTBI primers and Arm-PCR of CDR3 regions built TCR beta libraries. TCRdb re-analysed the multiplex PCR reads in MiXCR, keeping a single row per CDR3 protein. The sample has about 470,000 distinct CDR3 sequences; roughly a fifth are singletons. This CDR3 contains 13 residues. Germline assignment: CDR1 KGHSH and CDR2 LQKENI. V shed 5 bases and J 5 bases; nucleotides not matched to a gene: 5. Time point given: persistent/refractory GD, antithyroid drugs over 5 years with positive TRAb. TCR sequences were obtained from RNA taken from PBMCs.

This sample comprised peripheral blood mononuclear cells (PBMCs), obtained when the disease was refractory, from a patient treated with antithyroid drugs. The sequence derives from a female donor with Graves disease. This chain links TRBV18 with TRBJ2-5, with TRBD1 identical over 7 bases. CDR3 protein: CASSGTADETQYF. Here the CDR3 DNA reads TGTGCCAGCTCAGGGACAGCAGACGAGACCCAGTACTTC.